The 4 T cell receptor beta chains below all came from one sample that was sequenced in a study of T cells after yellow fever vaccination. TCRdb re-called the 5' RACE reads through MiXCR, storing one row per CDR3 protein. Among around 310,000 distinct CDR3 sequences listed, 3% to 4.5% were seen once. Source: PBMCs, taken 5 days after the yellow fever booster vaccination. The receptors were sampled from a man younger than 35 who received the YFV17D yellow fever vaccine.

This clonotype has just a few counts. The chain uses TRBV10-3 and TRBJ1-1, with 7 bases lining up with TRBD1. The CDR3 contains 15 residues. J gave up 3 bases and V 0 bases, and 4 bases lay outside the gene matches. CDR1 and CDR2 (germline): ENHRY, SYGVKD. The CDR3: CAISESTGRDTEAFF. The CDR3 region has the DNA TGTGCCATCAGTGAGTCGACAGGGAGGGACACTGAAGCTTTCTTT.

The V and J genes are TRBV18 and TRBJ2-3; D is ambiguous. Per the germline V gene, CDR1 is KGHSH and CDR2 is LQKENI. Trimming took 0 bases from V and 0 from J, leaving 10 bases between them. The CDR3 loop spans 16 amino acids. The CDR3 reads CASSPPAASSTDTQYF. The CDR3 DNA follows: TGTGCCAGCTCACCACCGGCAGCGTCTAGCACAGATACGCAGTATTTT.

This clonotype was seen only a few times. This CDR3 is CASKTSGGNTDTQYF. CDR3 coding DNA: TGTGCCAGCAAAACTAGCGGGGGCAACACAGATACGCAGTATTTT. This chain links TRBV5-4 with TRBJ2-3; 11 nucleotides match TRBD2. CDR3 length: 15 residues. V shed 6 bases, J shed 2 bases, and the junction held 5 bases outside the gene matches. The germline gives CDR1 SGHNT, CDR2 YYREEE (reference sequence).

In nucleotides, the CDR3 is TGTGCCAGCAGCGTAGACCCAGGGGGGATAGAGACCCAGTACTTC. This translates into CASSVDPGGIETQYF. V usage is TRBV9 and J usage is TRBJ2-5; D is possibly TRBD1 (7 bases). Germline lookup yields CDR1 SGDLS and CDR2 YYNGEE. CDR3 size: 15 residues. V lost 0 bases, J lost 4 bases, and 13 bases lay in between. Filled out from reference TRBV9 and TRBJ2-5, the complete variable domain reads DSGVTQTPKHLITATGQRVTLRCSPRSGDLSVYWYQQSLDQGLQFLIQYYNGEERAKGNILERFSAQQFPDLHSELNLSSLELGDSALYFCASSVDPGGIETQYFGPGTRLLVL.